Listed below are T cell receptor beta chains from one sample, sequenced in a study of response to subunit inactivated influenza vaccine. TCRdb re-analysed the RT-PCR reads in MiXCR, keeping a single row per CDR3 protein. The sample has about 650,000 distinct CDR3 sequences; approximately 15% are singletons. The sample was PBMCs from blood, taken 12 days after vaccination. The receptors stem from a man aged 50 to 60 who received an inactivated influenza vaccine. CDR3s include the opening cysteine and the closing phenylalanine or tryptophan. The D gene is left open where the match is weak. Expanded clones are given a class, and other clones once, few, many or no size at all.

d_call,v_call,clone_size,j_call,cdr3_aa,cdr3_nt
NA,TRBV5-1,few,TRBJ1-2,CASSPTYGRGGYTF,TGCGCCAGCAGCCCAACATATGGACGGGGGGGCTACACCTTC
TRBD2,TRBV12-3/TRBV12-4,NA,TRBJ2-2,CASSRSNSGTSPGELFF,TGTGCCAGCAGCCGCTCAAACTCCGGGACTAGTCCCGGGGAGCTGTTTTTT
NA,TRBV2,NA,TRBJ2-2,CASKAEVTNTGELFF,TGTGCCAGCAAGGCTGAAGTAACTAACACCGGGGAGCTGTTTTTT
TRBD1,TRBV20-1,NA,TRBJ2-7,CSASSGTGGLIYEQYF,TGCAGTGCTAGTTCCGGGACAGGGGGCTTAATCTACGAGCAGTACTTC
TRBD2,TRBV10-2,NA,TRBJ2-1,CASSEGLAEDYNEQFF,TGCGCCAGCAGTGAGGGTCTAGCGGAGGACTACAATGAGCAGTTCTTC
TRBD1,TRBV20-1,NA,TRBJ1-6,CSARWTDSGQGGNSPLHF,TGCAGTGCTAGGTGGACTGACAGTGGGCAGGGGGGTAATTCACCCCTCCACTTT
NA,TRBV7-2,NA,TRBJ2-7,CASSLAIEGQYF,TGTGCCAGCAGCTTAGCCATAGAAGGGCAGTACTTC
NA,TRBV29-1,NA,TRBJ1-1,CSGAMVNTEAFF,TGCAGCGGTGCTATGGTGAACACTGAAGCTTTCTTT
TRBD2,TRBV20-1,few,TRBJ2-7,CSATPLAGYQGEQYF,TGCAGTGCTACACCACTAGCGGGATATCAAGGCGAGCAGTACTTC
TRBD1,TRBV20-1,few,TRBJ2-3,CSASPGQGVTDTQYF,TGCAGTGCTTCGCCGGGACAGGGAGTAACAGATACGCAGTATTTT
NA,TRBV20-1,many,TRBJ1-4,CSARGTANEKLFF,TGCAGTGCTAGAGGGACAGCTAATGAAAAACTGTTTTTT
NA,TRBV7-2,NA,TRBJ2-1,CASSLVSRANEQFF,TGTGCCAGCAGCTTAGTTAGTAGGGCTAATGAGCAGTTCTTC
NA,TRBV20-1,few,TRBJ2-5,CSARGFPDSF,TGCAGTGCTAGGGGGTTTCCGGACTCCTTC
NA,TRBV4-3,NA,TRBJ1-2,CASSQEWVPTYGYTF,TGCGCCAGCAGCCAAGAATGGGTTCCCACCTATGGCTACACCTTC
TRBD1,TRBV24-1,few,TRBJ1-4,CATSEAGTGNEKLFF,TGTGCCACCAGTGAGGCCGGGACAGGGAATGAAAAACTGTTTTTT
NA,TRBV10-2,few,TRBJ1-5,CASREEYSNQPQHF,TGCGCCAGCAGGGAGGAATATAGCAATCAGCCCCAGCATTTT
TRBD1,TRBV6-1,NA,TRBJ1-1,CASKNRQGPNTEAFF,TGTGCCAGCAAAAACCGACAGGGACCGAACACTGAAGCTTTCTTT
NA,TRBV3-1,few,TRBJ1-5,CASSQAGAHQPQHF,TGTGCCAGCAGCCAAGCAGGGGCTCATCAGCCCCAGCATTTT
TRBD1,TRBV7-8,NA,TRBJ2-1,CANSLALSGQGASYEQFF,TGTGCCAACAGCTTAGCTCTTTCGGGACAGGGGGCATCATATGAGCAGTTCTTC
NA,TRBV6-1,NA,TRBJ1-1,CASSRTTVNTEAFF,TGTGCCAGCAGCCGCACGACAGTGAACACTGAAGCTTTCTTT
NA,TRBV9,few,TRBJ1-1,CASSVALTEAFF,TGTGCCAGCAGCGTAGCTTTGACTGAAGCTTTCTTT
NA,TRBV4-1,many,TRBJ2-7,CASSQGRTSPRYF,TGCGCCAGCAGCCAAGGCCGGACTTCCCCCCGGTACTTC
NA,TRBV4-3,NA,TRBJ2-5,CASSQEPTPGKGETQYF,TGCGCCAGCAGCCAAGAGCCGACTCCCGGCAAGGGGGAGACCCAGTACTTC
TRBD1,TRBV10-3,many,TRBJ1-5,CAISQGDRHNQPQHF,TGTGCCATCAGCCAAGGGGACAGACACAATCAGCCCCAGCATTTT
TRBD1,TRBV7-9,NA,TRBJ1-1,CASRSDRGRGTEAFF,TGTGCCAGCAGAAGTGACAGGGGGCGCGGCACTGAAGCTTTCTTT